The clone carrying this T cell receptor (beta chain) came up many times. The antigen is not known. Amplification yielded TCR beta CDR3 regions, with RNA transcripts as the source. First-round RT-PCR targeting the TCR CDR3 was performed with the HTBI primer set. TCRdb fed the multiplex PCR reads into MiXCR, producing one record per CDR3 protein. The profile covers roughly 260,000 distinct CDR3 sequences, with about 15% appearing a single time and roughly 14% taken by the ten largest. These data belong to a study of T cells in Graves' hyperthyroidism and ophthalmopathy. Study-level results: Blood shared most expanded thyroid clonotypes above 0.001.

The study left out patients who had uncontrolled infection, other autoimmune disease, pregnancy or lactation. Drawn at first hyperthyroidism diagnosis, the blood sample preceded any ophthalmopathy symptoms. The source material was blood. This sequence originates from a woman aged 40 to 50 with Graves' hyperthyroidism that later progressed to Graves' ophthalmopathy.

CDR3 coding DNA: TGTGCCAGCAGACTACCGGGACGCGGGGCGGGAGCTTTCTTT. Translation: CASRLPGRGAGAFF. V gene TRBV6-2 or TRBV6-3 combines with J gene TRBJ1-1; possible D gene TRBD1, 5 bases. V dropped 6 bases and J dropped 10 bases, with 21 bases sitting between them. Per germline, CDR1 MNHEY and CDR2 SVGEGT. CDR3 length equals 14 residues.